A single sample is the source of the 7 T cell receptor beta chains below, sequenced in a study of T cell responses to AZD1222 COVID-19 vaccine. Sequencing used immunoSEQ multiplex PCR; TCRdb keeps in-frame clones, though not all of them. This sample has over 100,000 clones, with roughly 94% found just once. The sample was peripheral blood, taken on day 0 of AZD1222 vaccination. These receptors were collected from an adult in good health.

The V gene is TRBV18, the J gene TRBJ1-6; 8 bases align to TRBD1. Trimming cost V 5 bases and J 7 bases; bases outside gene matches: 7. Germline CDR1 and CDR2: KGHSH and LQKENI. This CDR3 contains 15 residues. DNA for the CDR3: TGTGCCAGCTCATTGACAGGGGAGGAGAATTCACCCCTCCACTTT. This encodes CASSLTGEENSPLHF.

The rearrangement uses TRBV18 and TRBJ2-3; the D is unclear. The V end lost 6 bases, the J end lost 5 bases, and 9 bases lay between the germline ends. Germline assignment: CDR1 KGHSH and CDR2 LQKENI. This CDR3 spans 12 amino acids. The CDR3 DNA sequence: TGTGCCAGCTCCCCAAACAGAGATACGCAGTATTTT. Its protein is CASSPNRDTQYF. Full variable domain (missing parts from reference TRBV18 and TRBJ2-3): NAGVMQNPRHLVRRRGQEARLRCSPMKGHSHVYWYRQLPEEGLKFMVYLQKENIIDESGMPKERFSAEFPKEGPSILRIQQVVRGDSAAYFCASSPNRDTQYFGPGTRLTVL.

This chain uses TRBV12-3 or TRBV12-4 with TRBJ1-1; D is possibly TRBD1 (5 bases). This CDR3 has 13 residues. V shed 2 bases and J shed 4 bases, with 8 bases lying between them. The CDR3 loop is CASSLKDTTEAFF. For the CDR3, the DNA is TGTGCCAGCAGTTTAAAGGACACCACTGAAGCTTTCTTT.

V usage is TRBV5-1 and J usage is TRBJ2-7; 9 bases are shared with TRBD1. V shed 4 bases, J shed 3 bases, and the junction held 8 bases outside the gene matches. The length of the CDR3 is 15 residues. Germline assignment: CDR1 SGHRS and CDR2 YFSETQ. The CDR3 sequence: CASSLGQGRGYEQYF. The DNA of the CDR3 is TGCGCCAGCAGCCTGGGACAGGGTCGCGGCTACGAGCAGTACTTC.

CDR3 residues: CASSPTGTYSYNEQFF. CDR3 nucleotides: TGTGCCAGCTCCCCGACCGGGACTTACTCCTACAATGAGCAGTTCTTC. V usage is TRBV18 and J usage is TRBJ2-1; the D gene is possibly TRBD2 (6 bases). Germline V gives CDR1 KGHSH, CDR2 LQKENI. The CDR3 extends over 16 amino acids. Trimming took 6 bases from V and 0 from J, leaving 15 bases between them.

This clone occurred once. The CDR3 sequence is CASSQEAGDGETQYF. The CDR3 DNA is TGCGCCAGCAGCCAAGAAGCGGGAGATGGTGAGACCCAGTACTTC. The rearrangement uses TRBV4-1 and TRBJ2-5; TRBD2 matches 8 bases. This CDR3 is 15 amino acids long. Germline CDR1 and CDR2: MGHRA and YSYEKL. V lost 0 bases to trimming and J lost 5 bases; unmatched junction nucleotides: 5.

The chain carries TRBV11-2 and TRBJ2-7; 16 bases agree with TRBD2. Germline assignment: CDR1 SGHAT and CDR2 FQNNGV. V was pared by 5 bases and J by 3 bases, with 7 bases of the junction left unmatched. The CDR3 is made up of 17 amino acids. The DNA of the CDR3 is TGTGCCAGCAGCCAGGGGACTAGCGGGAGGGGCATCTACGAGCAGTACTTC. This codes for CASSQGTSGRGIYEQYF.